This note documents a single T cell receptor beta chain sequence. The antigen is unknown. Germline V lookup: CDR1 SQVTM, CDR2 ANQGSEA. Deletions cut 3 bases from V and 6 bases from J, with 11 bases between. This CDR3 is 13 amino acids long. Data came from immunoSEQ multiplex PCR; TCRdb stores just in-frame clones and leaves some out. Of tens of thousands of clones in the sample, roughly 75% were seen once. H&E slides confirmed each diagnosis, reviewed by two pathologists independently. The data were obtained in a study of immune evolution from preneoplasia to lung adenocarcinoma. Study observations and caveats: From normal lung to invasive adenocarcinoma, top clone frequencies appeared to decrease. KRAS-mutant nodules had the highest T cell clonality.

Input material: FFPE invasive lung adenocarcinoma tissue. This TCR derives from a person aged 60 to 70 with lung adenocarcinoma. The rearrangement links TRBV29-1 to TRBJ2-2, with D perhaps TRBD1 (6 bases). The CDR3 DNA is TGCAGCGTTGAGATTAGGGGGTCCGGGGAGCTGTTTTTT. Amino acid sequence: CSVEIRGSGELFF.